Below, 19 T cell receptor beta chains from the same sample are listed, as sequenced in a study of blood T cell repertoires in COVID-19. Assay used: immunoSEQ multiplex PCR; TCRdb lists only in-frame clones, some missing. Counted here are 30,000 to 40,000 clones, about 89% occurring once; the ten biggest clones make up approximately 13%. The specimen sequenced was peripheral blood. The receptors here all came from a man between 65 and 85 years old with active COVID-19.

The V gene is TRBV18, the J gene TRBJ2-6; D is ambiguous. CDR3 length: 14 amino acids. With 6 bases removed from V and 2 bases from J, the gap between germline ends came to 8 bases. Germline CDR1 reads KGHSH; CDR2 reads LQKENI. CDR3 sequence reads: CASSGDAGANVLTF. The CDR3 region has the DNA TGTGCCAGCTCCGGAGATGCTGGGGCCAACGTCCTGACTTTC.

This rearrangement joins TRBV20-1 to TRBJ2-1; 13 nucleotides match TRBD2. Germline V lookup: CDR1 DFQATT, CDR2 SNEGSKA (reference sequence). The CDR3 has 16 residues. V shed 3 bases and J 10 bases; nucleotides not matched to a gene: 12. CDR3 amino acids: CSASPVPTSGRKEQFF. The CDR3 DNA reads TGCAGTGCTAGTCCAGTGCCGACTAGCGGGAGGAAAGAGCAGTTCTTC.

This clone has a single count. The genes are TRBV7-3 and TRBJ2-1; D unresolved. This CDR3 has 15 residues. Trimming shortened V by 0 bases and J by 3 bases, and 9 bases separated the two germline ends. CDR1 and CDR2 (germline): SGHTA, FQGTGA. CDR3 amino acids: CASSLTPTDYNEQFF. For the CDR3, the DNA is TGTGCCAGCAGCTTAACCCCAACTGACTACAATGAGCAGTTCTTC.

J is TRBJ1-1 and V is TRBV27; 8 bases line up with TRBD1. With V trimmed by 5 bases and J by 8 bases, 10 bases remained unmatched. Germline V gene lookup returns CDR1 MNHEY and CDR2 SMNVEV (reference sequence). The CDR3 loop spans 14 amino acids. The CDR3 region has the DNA TGTGCCAGCAGTGCGAGGACAGGGAAAATAGAAGCTTTCTTT. It encodes CASSARTGKIEAFF.

This clone was seen a few times. This sequence joins TRBV29-1 and TRBJ2-7; 9 bases are shared with TRBD1. From germline, CDR1 is SQVTM and CDR2 ANQGSEA. The CDR3 covers 15 residues. V dropped 1 base and J dropped 2; count of bases not matched to a gene: 6. DNA for the CDR3: TGCAGCGTTGAAGGGGGACAGGGCTCGCCCTACGAGCAGTACTTC. Translation gives CSVEGGQGSPYEQYF.

Comment on this clone: Other nucleotide sequences in the sample specify the same CDR3. V gene TRBV3-1 (or the pseudogene TRBV3-2) combines with J gene TRBJ1-6, with TRBD1 matching 10 bases. This CDR3 is built from 15 residues. J was trimmed by 7 bases and V by 2 bases; bases with no gene match: 2. Germline V gene data show CDR1 as LGHDT and CDR2 as YNNKEL (reference sequence). The DNA of the CDR3 is TGTGCCAGCAGCCAACTGGACAGGGGGAATTCACCCCTCCACTTT. It codes for CASSQLDRGNSPLHF.

The chain links TRBV6-6 to TRBJ1-3; D is unclear. CDR3 length: 16 amino acids. V was cut by 4 bases and J by 2 bases, with 15 bases left in between. Germline V gene lookup returns CDR1 MNHNY and CDR2 SVGAGI (reference sequence). CDR3 nucleotides: TGTGCCAGCAGTTTCGACACACGGTCGGCTGGAAACACCATATATTTT. It translates to CASSFDTRSAGNTIYF.

CDR3 loop: CASGNRGLAARIQYF. CDR3 DNA: TGTGCCAGCGGAAACAGGGGACTAGCGGCCCGCATTCAGTACTTC. The gene calls are TRBV6-6 and TRBJ2-4; 11 bases match TRBD2. This CDR3 is built from 15 residues. Trimming removed 8 bases from V and 9 bases from J; junction bases left unmatched: 12. The germline CDR1 and CDR2 sequences are MNHNY and SVGAGI (reference sequence).

The chain employs TRBV29-1 and TRBJ1-2, with 7 nucleotides matching TRBD1. The junction had 9 bases not matched to a gene; V was cut back by 6 bases and J by 8 bases. This CDR3 has 12 residues. The V gene's germline CDR1 is SQVTM and CDR2 ANQGSEA. The CDR3 here is CSVPDRAQGYTF. As DNA, the CDR3 is TGCAGCGTCCCTGACAGGGCCCAGGGCTACACCTTC.

J is TRBJ2-5 and V is TRBV5-4, with 8 bases matching TRBD1. V lost 4 bases to trimming and J lost 1 base; unmatched junction nucleotides: 6. This CDR3 contains 15 residues. Germline V lookup: CDR1 SGHNT, CDR2 YYREEE (reference sequence). For the CDR3, the DNA is TGTGCCAGCAGCACCGCGACAGGGGCCCAAGAGACCCAGTACTTC. This codes for CASSTATGAQETQYF.

The chain carries TRBV27 and TRBJ1-5; weak D call: TRBD1 (5 bases). Germline CDR1 reads MNHEY; CDR2 reads SMNVEV (reference sequence). The CDR3 has 15 amino acids. With 6 bases removed from V and 6 bases from J, the gap between germline ends came to 18 bases. The DNA for the CDR3 is TGTGCCAGCAGGAAGAATGGGGGGATAGGTCAGCCCCAGCATTTT. It translates to CASRKNGGIGQPQHF.

This clone has a handful of counts. The rearrangement joins TRBV10-3 to TRBJ2-4, with 7 bases fitting TRBD2. V lost 0 bases to trimming and J lost 9 bases; unmatched junction nucleotides: 2. CDR1 is ENHRY, CDR2 SYGVKD, per germline. This CDR3 comprises 13 residues. The CDR3 loop reads CAISESASGIQYF. The CDR3 region has the DNA TGTGCCATCAGTGAGTCCGCTAGCGGCATTCAGTACTTC.

This chain links TRBV18 with TRBJ1-3; 9 nucleotides line up with TRBD1. Germline V gene data show CDR1 as KGHSH and CDR2 as LQKENI. V gave up 5 bases and J gave up 7 bases; unmatched junction bases: 12. This CDR3 is 16 amino acids long. The CDR3 protein is CASSSTAGTGRNTIYF. CDR3 DNA sequence: TGTGCCAGCTCAAGCACCGCCGGGACAGGGAGGAACACCATATATTTT.

V gene TRBV5-4 combines with J gene TRBJ2-1, with TRBD1 as a possible D gene (6 bases). Trimming removed 0 bases from V and 1 base from J, with 14 bases in between. The germline CDR1 and CDR2 sequences are SGHNT and YYREEE (reference sequence). CDR3 length equals 17 residues. As DNA, the CDR3 is TGTGCCAGCAGCTTGGGGCATGGCAGGGGTTCCTACAATGAGCAGTTCTTC. Encoded protein: CASSLGHGRGSYNEQFF.

The V call is TRBV7-2, the J call TRBJ2-2, with TRBD2 as a possible D gene (7 bases). Germline-derived CDR1 and CDR2 are SGHTA and FQGNSA. The CDR3 is 15 residues long. Trimming took off 7 bases at V and 5 bases at J, with 17 bases between the two ends. The CDR3 loop is CASTEGGARTGELFF. As DNA, the CDR3 is TGTGCCAGCACCGAGGGGGGGGCCCGAACCGGGGAGCTGTTTTTT. Variable domain in full (rest from reference TRBV7-2 and TRBJ2-2): GAGVSQSPSNKVTEKGKDVELRCDPISGHTALYWYRQSLGQGLEFLIYFQGNSAPDKSGLPSDRFSAERTGGSVSTLTIQRTQQEDSAVYLCASTEGGARTGELFFGEGSRLTVL.

The gene calls are TRBV19 and TRBJ1-1; 7 bases align to TRBD1. The germline CDR1 and CDR2 sequences are LNHDA and SQIVND (reference sequence). The CDR3 runs to 15 residues. Trimming cost V 0 bases and J 4 bases; bases outside gene matches: 5. The CDR3, as DNA: TGTGCCAGTAGTATAGACACAGGGGTGGCCACTGAAGCTTTCTTT. Translation: CASSIDTGVATEAFF.

V gene TRBV30 combines with J gene TRBJ1-2, with unresolved D. V was cut by 2 bases and J by 1 base, with 17 bases left in between. The V gene's germline CDR1 is GTSNPN and CDR2 SVGIG (reference sequence). The CDR3 contains 16 residues. The CDR3 nucleotides read TGTGCCTGGAGTCCGACCGACTCGTTCGGTAACTATGGCTACACCTTC. This encodes CAWSPTDSFGNYGYTF.

The gene calls are TRBV7-9 and TRBJ2-7; 7 bases are shared with TRBD1. The ends lost 2 bases at V and 5 bases at J; junction bases unmatched: 6. Germline V gene lookup returns CDR1 SEHNR and CDR2 FQNEAQ (reference sequence). The CDR3 covers 14 residues. The CDR3 here is CASSLPETGNEQYF. The CDR3 DNA sequence: TGTGCCAGCAGCTTACCCGAGACAGGGAACGAGCAGTACTTC.

This chain's CDR3 is CASKGREVTGELFF. The CDR3 DNA reads TGTGCCAGCAAAGGGAGAGAGGTTACCGGGGAGCTGTTTTTT. This sequence joins TRBV6-5 and TRBJ2-2; maybe TRBD2 (5 bases). CDR3 length: 14 residues. With 7 bases removed from V and 5 bases from J, the gap between germline ends came to 14 bases. The V gene's germline CDR1 is MNHEY and CDR2 SVGAGI.